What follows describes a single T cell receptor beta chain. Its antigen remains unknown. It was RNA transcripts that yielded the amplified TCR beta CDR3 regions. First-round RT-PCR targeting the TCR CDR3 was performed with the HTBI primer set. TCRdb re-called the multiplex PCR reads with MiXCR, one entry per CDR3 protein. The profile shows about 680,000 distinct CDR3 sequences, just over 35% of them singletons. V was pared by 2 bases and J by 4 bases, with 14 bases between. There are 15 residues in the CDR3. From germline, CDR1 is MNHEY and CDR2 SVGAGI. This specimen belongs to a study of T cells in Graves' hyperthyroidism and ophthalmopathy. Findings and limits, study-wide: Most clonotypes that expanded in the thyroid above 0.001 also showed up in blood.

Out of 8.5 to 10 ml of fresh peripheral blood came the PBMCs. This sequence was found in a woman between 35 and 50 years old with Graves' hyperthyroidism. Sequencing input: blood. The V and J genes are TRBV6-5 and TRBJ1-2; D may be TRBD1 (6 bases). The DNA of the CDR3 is TGTGCCAGCAGTTACGCAGGGGAGTTTGGCTATGGCTACACCTTC. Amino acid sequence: CASSYAGEFGYGYTF.